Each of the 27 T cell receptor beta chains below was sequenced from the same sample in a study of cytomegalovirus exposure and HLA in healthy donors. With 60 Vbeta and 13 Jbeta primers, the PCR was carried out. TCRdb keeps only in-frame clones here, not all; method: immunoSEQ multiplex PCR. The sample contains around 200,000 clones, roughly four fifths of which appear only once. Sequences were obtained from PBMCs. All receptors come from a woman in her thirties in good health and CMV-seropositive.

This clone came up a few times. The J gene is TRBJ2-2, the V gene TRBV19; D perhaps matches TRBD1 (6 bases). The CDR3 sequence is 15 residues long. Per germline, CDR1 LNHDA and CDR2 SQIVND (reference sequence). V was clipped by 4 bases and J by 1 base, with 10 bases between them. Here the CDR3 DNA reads TGTGCCAGTAGTAAGGGGGAGTTGAACACCGGGGAGCTGTTTTTT. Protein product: CASSKGELNTGELFF.

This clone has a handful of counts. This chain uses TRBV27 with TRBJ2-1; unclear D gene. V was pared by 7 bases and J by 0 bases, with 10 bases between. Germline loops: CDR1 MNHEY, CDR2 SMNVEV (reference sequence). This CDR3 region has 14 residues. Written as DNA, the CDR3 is TGTGCCAGCACCTCGTCTAGCTCCTACAATGAGCAGTTCTTC. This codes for CASTSSSSYNEQFF.

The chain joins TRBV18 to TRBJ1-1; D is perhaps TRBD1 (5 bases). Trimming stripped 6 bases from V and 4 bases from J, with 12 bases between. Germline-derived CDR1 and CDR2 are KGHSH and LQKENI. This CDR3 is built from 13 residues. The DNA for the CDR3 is TGTGCCAGCTCGCTAGGGGAGGGCACTGAAGCTTTCTTT. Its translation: CASSLGEGTEAFF.

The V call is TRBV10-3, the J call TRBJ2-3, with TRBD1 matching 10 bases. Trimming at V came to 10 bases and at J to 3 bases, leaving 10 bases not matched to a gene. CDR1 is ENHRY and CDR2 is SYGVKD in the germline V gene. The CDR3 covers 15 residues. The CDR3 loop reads CANSPGQGRTDTQYF. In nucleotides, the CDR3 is TGTGCCAACTCCCCGGGACAGGGGAGGACAGATACGCAGTATTTT.

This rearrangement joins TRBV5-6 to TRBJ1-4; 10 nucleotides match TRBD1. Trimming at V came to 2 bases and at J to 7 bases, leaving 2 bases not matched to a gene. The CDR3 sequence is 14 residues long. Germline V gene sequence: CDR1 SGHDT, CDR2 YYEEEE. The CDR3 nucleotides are TGTGCCAGCAGCTTCGGGACAGGGGCTGAAAAACTGTTTTTT. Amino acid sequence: CASSFGTGAEKLFF.

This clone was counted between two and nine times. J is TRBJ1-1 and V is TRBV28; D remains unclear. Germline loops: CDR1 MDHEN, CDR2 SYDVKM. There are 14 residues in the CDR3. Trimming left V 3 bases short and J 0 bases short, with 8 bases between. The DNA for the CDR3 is TGTGCCAGCAGTTTTACGGGGATGAACACTGAAGCTTTCTTT. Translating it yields CASSFTGMNTEAFF.

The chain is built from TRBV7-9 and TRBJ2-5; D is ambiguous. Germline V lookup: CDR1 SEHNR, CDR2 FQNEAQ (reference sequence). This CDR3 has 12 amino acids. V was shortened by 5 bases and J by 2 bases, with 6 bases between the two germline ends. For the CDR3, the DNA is TGTGCCAGCAGCCTACCTCAAGAGACCCAGTACTTC. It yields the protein CASSLPQETQYF.

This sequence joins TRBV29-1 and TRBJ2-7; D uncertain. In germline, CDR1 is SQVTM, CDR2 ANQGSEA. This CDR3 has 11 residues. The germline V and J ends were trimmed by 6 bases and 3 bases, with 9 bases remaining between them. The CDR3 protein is CSVLLGYEQYF. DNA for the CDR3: TGCAGCGTCCTCCTAGGCTACGAGCAGTACTTC.

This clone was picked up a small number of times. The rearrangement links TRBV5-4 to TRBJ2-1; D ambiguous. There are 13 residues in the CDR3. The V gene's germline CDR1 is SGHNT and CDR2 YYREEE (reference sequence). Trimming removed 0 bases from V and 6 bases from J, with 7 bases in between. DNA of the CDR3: TGTGCCAGCAGCTTGGGTAGTGCCAATGAGCAGTTCTTC. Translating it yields CASSLGSANEQFF.

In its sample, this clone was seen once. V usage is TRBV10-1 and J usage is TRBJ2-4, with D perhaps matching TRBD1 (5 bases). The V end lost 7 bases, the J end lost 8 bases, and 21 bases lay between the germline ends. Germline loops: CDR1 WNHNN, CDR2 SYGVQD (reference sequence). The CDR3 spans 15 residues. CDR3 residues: CASTPGGHYWYIQYF. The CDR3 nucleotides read TGCGCCAGCACCCCCGGCGGACATTACTGGTACATTCAGTACTTC.

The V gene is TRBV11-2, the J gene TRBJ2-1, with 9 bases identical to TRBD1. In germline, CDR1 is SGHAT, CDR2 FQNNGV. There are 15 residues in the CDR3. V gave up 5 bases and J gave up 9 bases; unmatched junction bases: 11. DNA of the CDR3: TGTGCCAGCAGCACAAGGACAGGGGCCCCCAGTGAGCAGTTCTTC. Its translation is CASSTRTGAPSEQFF.

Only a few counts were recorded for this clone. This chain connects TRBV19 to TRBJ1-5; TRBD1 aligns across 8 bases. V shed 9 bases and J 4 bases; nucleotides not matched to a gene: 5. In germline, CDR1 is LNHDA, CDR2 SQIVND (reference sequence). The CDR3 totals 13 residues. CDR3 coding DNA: TGTGCCAGGAGAGACAGGGGAAATCAGCCCCAGCATTTT. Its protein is CARRDRGNQPQHF.

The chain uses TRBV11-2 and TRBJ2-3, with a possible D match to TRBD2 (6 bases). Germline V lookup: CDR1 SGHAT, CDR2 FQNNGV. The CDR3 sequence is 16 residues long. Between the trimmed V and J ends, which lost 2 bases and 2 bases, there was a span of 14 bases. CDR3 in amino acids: CASSLSTGAVTDTQYF. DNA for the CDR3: TGTGCCAGCAGCTTATCTACGGGAGCGGTCACAGATACGCAGTATTTT. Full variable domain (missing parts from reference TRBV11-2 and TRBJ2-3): EAGVAQSPRYKIIEKRQSVAFWCNPISGHATLYWYQQILGQGPKLLIQFQNNGVVDDSQLPKDRFSAERLKGVDSTLKIQPAKLEDSAVYLCASSLSTGAVTDTQYFGPGTRLTVL.

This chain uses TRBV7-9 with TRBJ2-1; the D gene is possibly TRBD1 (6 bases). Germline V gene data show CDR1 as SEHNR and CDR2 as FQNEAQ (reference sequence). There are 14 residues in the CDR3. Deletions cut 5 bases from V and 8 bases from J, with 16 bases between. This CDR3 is CASSRGLGADEQFF. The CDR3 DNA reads TGTGCCAGCAGCCGAGGTTTGGGGGCGGATGAGCAGTTCTTC.

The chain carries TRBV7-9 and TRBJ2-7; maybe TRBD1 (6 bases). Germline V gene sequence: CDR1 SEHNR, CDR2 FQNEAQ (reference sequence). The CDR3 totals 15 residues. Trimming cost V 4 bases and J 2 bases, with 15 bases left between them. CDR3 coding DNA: TGTGCCAGCAGCTCCAGGGGTGAAGGGACCTACGAGCAGTACTTC. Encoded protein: CASSSRGEGTYEQYF. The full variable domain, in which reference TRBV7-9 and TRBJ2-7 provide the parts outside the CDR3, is DTGVSQNPRHKITKRGQNVTFRCDPISEHNRLYWYRQTLGQGPEFLTYFQNEAQLEKSRLLSDRFSAERPKGSFSTLEIQRTEQGDSAMYLCASSSRGEGTYEQYFGPGTRLTVT.

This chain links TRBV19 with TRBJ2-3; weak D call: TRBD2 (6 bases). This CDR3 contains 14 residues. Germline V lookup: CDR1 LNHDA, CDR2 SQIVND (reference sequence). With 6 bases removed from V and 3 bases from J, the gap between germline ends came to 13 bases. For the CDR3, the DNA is TGTGCCAGTAGCCTAATGGGGGGTACAGATACGCAGTATTTT. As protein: CASSLMGGTDTQYF.

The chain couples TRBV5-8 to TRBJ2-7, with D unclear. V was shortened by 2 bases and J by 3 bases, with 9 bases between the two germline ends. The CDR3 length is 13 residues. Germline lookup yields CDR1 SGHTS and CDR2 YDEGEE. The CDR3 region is CASSLRESYEQYF. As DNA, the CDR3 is TGTGCCAGCAGCTTACGAGAGAGCTACGAGCAGTACTTC.

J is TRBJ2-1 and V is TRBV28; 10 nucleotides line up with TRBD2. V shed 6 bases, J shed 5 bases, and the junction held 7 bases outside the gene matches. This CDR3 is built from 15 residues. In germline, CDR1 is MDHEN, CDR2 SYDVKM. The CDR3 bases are TGTGCCAGCAGCCCGGGGACTAGCGTAGACAATGAGCAGTTCTTC. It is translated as CASSPGTSVDNEQFF.

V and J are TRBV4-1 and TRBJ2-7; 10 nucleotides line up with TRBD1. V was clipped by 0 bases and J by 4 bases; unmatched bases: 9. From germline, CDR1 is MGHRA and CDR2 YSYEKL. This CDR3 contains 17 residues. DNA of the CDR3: TGCGCCAGCAGCCAAGATAGCGGGGACAGGGGAGAGTACGAGCAGTACTTC. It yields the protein CASSQDSGDRGEYEQYF.

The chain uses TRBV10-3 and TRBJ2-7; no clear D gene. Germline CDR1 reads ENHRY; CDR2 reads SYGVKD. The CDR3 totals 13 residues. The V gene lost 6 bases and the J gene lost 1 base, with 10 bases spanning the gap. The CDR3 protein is CAISYDKSYEQYF. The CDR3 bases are TGTGCCATCAGCTACGACAAATCCTACGAGCAGTACTTC.

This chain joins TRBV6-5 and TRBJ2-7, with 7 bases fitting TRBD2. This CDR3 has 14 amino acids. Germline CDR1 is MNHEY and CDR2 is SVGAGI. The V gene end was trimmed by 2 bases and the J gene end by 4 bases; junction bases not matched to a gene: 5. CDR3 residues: CASSYGVAGYEQYF. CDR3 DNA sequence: TGTGCCAGCAGTTACGGAGTAGCGGGTTACGAGCAGTACTTC.

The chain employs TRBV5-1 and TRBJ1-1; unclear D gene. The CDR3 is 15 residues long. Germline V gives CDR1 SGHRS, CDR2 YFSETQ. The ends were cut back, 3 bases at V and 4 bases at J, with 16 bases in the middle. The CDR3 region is CASSSFSYPGTEAFF. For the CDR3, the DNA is TGCGCCAGCAGCTCGTTCAGCTATCCGGGCACTGAAGCTTTCTTT. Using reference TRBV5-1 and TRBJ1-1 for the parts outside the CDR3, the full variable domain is KAGVTQTPRYLIKTRGQQVTLSCSPISGHRSVSWYQQTPGQGLQFLFEYFSETQRNKGNFPGRFSGRQFSNSRSEMNVSTLELGDSALYLCASSSFSYPGTEAFFGQGTRLTVV.

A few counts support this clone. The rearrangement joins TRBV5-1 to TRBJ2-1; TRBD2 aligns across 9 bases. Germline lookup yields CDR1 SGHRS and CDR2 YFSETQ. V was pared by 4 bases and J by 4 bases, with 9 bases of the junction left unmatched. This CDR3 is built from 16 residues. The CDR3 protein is CASSLRTSAEYNEQFF. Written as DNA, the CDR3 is TGCGCCAGCAGCCTAAGGACTAGCGCGGAATACAATGAGCAGTTCTTC.

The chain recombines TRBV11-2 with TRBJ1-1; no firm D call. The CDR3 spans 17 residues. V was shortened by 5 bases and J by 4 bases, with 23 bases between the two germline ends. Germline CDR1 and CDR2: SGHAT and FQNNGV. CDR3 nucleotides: TGTGCCAGCAGCCCCTCGAGAGAGTCCCCATATAGCACTGAAGCTTTCTTT. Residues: CASSPSRESPYSTEAFF. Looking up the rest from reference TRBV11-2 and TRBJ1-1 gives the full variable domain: EAGVAQSPRYKIIEKRQSVAFWCNPISGHATLYWYQQILGQGPKLLIQFQNNGVVDDSQLPKDRFSAERLKGVDSTLKIQPAKLEDSAVYLCASSPSRESPYSTEAFFGQGTRLTVV.

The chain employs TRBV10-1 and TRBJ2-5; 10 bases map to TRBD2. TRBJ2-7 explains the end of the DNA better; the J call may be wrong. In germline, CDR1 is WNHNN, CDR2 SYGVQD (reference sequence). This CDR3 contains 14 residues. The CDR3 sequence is CASSLGTSVGEQYF. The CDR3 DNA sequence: TGCGCCAGCAGCCTCGGGACTAGCGTTGGCGAGCAGTACTTC.

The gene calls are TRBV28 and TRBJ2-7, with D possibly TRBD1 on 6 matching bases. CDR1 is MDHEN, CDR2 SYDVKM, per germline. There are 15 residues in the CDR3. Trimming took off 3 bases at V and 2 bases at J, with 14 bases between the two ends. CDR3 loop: CASSFETGRTYEQYF. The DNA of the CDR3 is TGTGCCAGCAGTTTCGAAACAGGGAGAACCTACGAGCAGTACTTC. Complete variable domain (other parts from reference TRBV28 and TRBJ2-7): DVKVTQSSRYLVKRTGEKVFLECVQDMDHENMFWYRQDPGLGLRLIYFSYDVKMKEKGDIPEGYSVSREKKERFSLILESASTNQTSMYLCASSFETGRTYEQYFGPGTRLTVT.

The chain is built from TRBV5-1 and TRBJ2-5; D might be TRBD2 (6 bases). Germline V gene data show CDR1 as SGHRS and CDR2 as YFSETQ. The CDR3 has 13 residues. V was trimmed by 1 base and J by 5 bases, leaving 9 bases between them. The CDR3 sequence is CASSLSSGETQYF. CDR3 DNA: TGCGCCAGCAGCTTGAGCAGCGGGGAGACCCAGTACTTC.